This is a list of T cell receptor beta chains from one sample in a study of blood T cell repertoires in COVID-19. Generated by immunoSEQ multiplex PCR, the TCRdb table keeps only in-frame clones and is missing some. The sample records a few hundred thousand clones, 90% being singletons. The source material was PBMCs or T cells enriched from blood (not recorded which). These receptors came from a young woman with acute COVID-19. Both conserved end residues are part of each CDR3. Each record gives: CDR3 protein, CDR3 DNA, V gene, clone size, J gene, D gene. A D gene is named only where the DNA matches it firmly. Size tells how often a clone was seen (once, few, many) or the class of an expanded clone, and some rows leave it out.

cdr3_aa: CATSRDRGQETQYF
cdr3_nt: TGTGCCACCAGCAGAGACAGGGGGCAAGAGACCCAGTACTTC
v_call: TRBV15
clone_size: NA
j_call: TRBJ2-5
d_call: TRBD1

cdr3_aa: CASSLVVGLAGNEQFF
cdr3_nt: TGTGCCAGCAGCTTAGTAGTAGGGCTAGCGGGCAATGAGCAGTTCTTC
v_call: TRBV7-9
clone_size: NA
j_call: TRBJ2-1
d_call: TRBD2

cdr3_aa: CASSSDRGWNQPQHF
cdr3_nt: TGTGCCAGCAGTTCGGACAGGGGATGGAATCAGCCCCAGCATTTT
v_call: TRBV27
clone_size: NA
j_call: TRBJ1-5
d_call: TRBD1

cdr3_aa: CASSLSLAGGPGEQYF
cdr3_nt: TGCGCCAGCAGCTTGTCGCTAGCGGGAGGGCCTGGAGAGCAGTACTTC
v_call: TRBV5-1
clone_size: NA
j_call: TRBJ2-7
d_call: TRBD2

cdr3_aa: CASSPFNEQFF
cdr3_nt: TGTGCCAGCAGCCCTTTCAATGAGCAGTTCTTC
v_call: TRBV11-2
clone_size: once
j_call: TRBJ2-1
d_call: NA

cdr3_aa: CASRVRGDRPQHF
cdr3_nt: TGTGCCAGCAGGGTCAGGGGTGATAGGCCCCAGCATTTT
v_call: TRBV2
clone_size: NA
j_call: TRBJ1-5
d_call: NA

cdr3_aa: CASRLGQGMSGLNTEAFF
cdr3_nt: TGTGCCAGCAGATTGGGACAGGGAATGTCGGGGCTGAACACTGAAGCTTTCTTT
v_call: TRBV11-2
clone_size: few
j_call: TRBJ1-1
d_call: TRBD1

cdr3_aa: CASSQQATQPQHF
cdr3_nt: TGTGCCAGCAGCCAACAGGCAACCCAGCCCCAGCATTTT
v_call: TRBV3-1/TRBV3-2
clone_size: NA
j_call: TRBJ1-5
d_call: NA

cdr3_aa: CASSSGLAGGGDTQYF
cdr3_nt: TGTGCCAGCAGCTCGGGACTAGCGGGAGGTGGAGATACGCAGTATTTT
v_call: TRBV7-9
clone_size: few
j_call: TRBJ2-3
d_call: TRBD2

cdr3_aa: CASSVVPGQGKNEQFF
cdr3_nt: TGTGCCAGCAGCGTAGTGCCCGGACAGGGTAAGAATGAGCAGTTCTTC
v_call: TRBV9
clone_size: NA
j_call: TRBJ2-1
d_call: TRBD1

cdr3_aa: CASSIGGTRSTDTQYF
cdr3_nt: TGTGCCAGTAGTATCGGCGGGACCAGAAGCACAGATACGCAGTATTTT
v_call: TRBV19
clone_size: NA
j_call: TRBJ2-3
d_call: NA

cdr3_aa: CATRQGKNTEAFF
cdr3_nt: TGTGCCACCAGACAGGGGAAGAACACTGAAGCTTTCTTT
v_call: TRBV27
clone_size: NA
j_call: TRBJ1-1
d_call: TRBD1

cdr3_aa: CASSDLAGELKTQYF
cdr3_nt: TGTGCCAGCAGTGACCTGGCGGGAGAATTAAAGACCCAGTACTTC
v_call: TRBV28
clone_size: NA
j_call: TRBJ2-5
d_call: TRBD2

cdr3_aa: CATSDSRGTQETQYF
cdr3_nt: TGTGCCACCAGTGATTCGCGGGGGACCCAAGAGACCCAGTACTTC
v_call: TRBV24-1
clone_size: NA
j_call: TRBJ2-5
d_call: TRBD2

cdr3_aa: CASSSVRRQGTYGYTF
cdr3_nt: TGTGCCAGCAGCTCCGTACGCCGTCAGGGTACTTATGGCTACACCTTC
v_call: TRBV7-8
clone_size: NA
j_call: TRBJ1-2
d_call: NA

cdr3_aa: CASSVVGGKAFF
cdr3_nt: TGTGCCAGCAGCGTTGTGGGGGGGAAAGCTTTCTTT
v_call: TRBV9
clone_size: NA
j_call: TRBJ1-1
d_call: NA

cdr3_aa: CAWSLTTSNQPQHF
cdr3_nt: TGTGCCTGGAGTCTCACTACTAGCAATCAGCCCCAGCATTTT
v_call: TRBV30
clone_size: NA
j_call: TRBJ1-5
d_call: NA

cdr3_aa: CASSQGPGGREQYF
cdr3_nt: TGTGCCAGCAGCCAAGGGCCAGGGGGCAGGGAGCAGTACTTC
v_call: TRBV3-1/TRBV3-2
clone_size: NA
j_call: TRBJ2-7
d_call: TRBD1

cdr3_aa: CASSLRSGYSPLHF
cdr3_nt: TGTGCCAGCAGCTTAAGATCGGGTTATTCACCCCTCCACTTT
v_call: TRBV13
clone_size: once
j_call: TRBJ1-6
d_call: NA

cdr3_aa: CTSSQEREQREGLYEQYF
cdr3_nt: TGCACCAGCAGCCAAGAGCGGGAGCAGCGGGAGGGCCTCTACGAGCAGTACTTC
v_call: TRBV1
clone_size: NA
j_call: TRBJ2-7
d_call: NA

cdr3_aa: CASSPQGQPGNTIYF
cdr3_nt: TGTGCCAGCTCACCTCAGGGACAGCCTGGAAACACCATATATTTT
v_call: TRBV18
clone_size: NA
j_call: TRBJ1-3
d_call: TRBD1

cdr3_aa: CASSYMRGADQPQHF
cdr3_nt: TGTGCCAGCAGTTACATGCGGGGGGCGGATCAGCCCCAGCATTTT
v_call: TRBV6-5
clone_size: NA
j_call: TRBJ1-5
d_call: NA

cdr3_aa: CASTLRDRASYGYTF
cdr3_nt: TGTGCCAGCACCCTCCGGGACAGGGCCAGCTATGGCTACACCTTC
v_call: TRBV7-9
clone_size: NA
j_call: TRBJ1-2
d_call: TRBD1

cdr3_aa: CATSRGQGSGNTIYF
cdr3_nt: TGTGCCACCAGCAGAGGACAGGGCTCTGGAAACACCATATATTTT
v_call: TRBV15
clone_size: NA
j_call: TRBJ1-3
d_call: TRBD1

cdr3_aa: CASSQGTSESTDTQYF
cdr3_nt: TGCGCCAGCAGCCAGGGGACTAGCGAGAGCACAGATACGCAGTATTTT
v_call: TRBV4-1
clone_size: few
j_call: TRBJ2-3
d_call: TRBD2

cdr3_aa: CASSRSGAEGYGYTF
cdr3_nt: TGCGCCAGCAGCCGATCAGGGGCGGAAGGCTATGGCTACACCTTC
v_call: TRBV5-1
clone_size: NA
j_call: TRBJ1-2
d_call: NA

cdr3_aa: CASNRLAETQYF
cdr3_nt: TGTGCCAGCAATAGACTAGCGGAGACCCAGTACTTC
v_call: TRBV28
clone_size: NA
j_call: TRBJ2-5
d_call: TRBD2

cdr3_aa: CASTWVGGDEQFF
cdr3_nt: TGTGCCAGCACCTGGGTGGGCGGGGATGAGCAGTTCTTC
v_call: TRBV6-6
clone_size: NA
j_call: TRBJ2-1
d_call: NA

cdr3_aa: CASTFQGDQPQHF
cdr3_nt: TGTGCCAGTACGTTTCAGGGGGATCAGCCCCAGCATTTT
v_call: TRBV28
clone_size: NA
j_call: TRBJ1-5
d_call: TRBD1

cdr3_aa: CASSVASRYNEQFF
cdr3_nt: TGTGCCAGCAGCGTAGCTTCGAGGTACAATGAGCAGTTCTTC
v_call: TRBV9
clone_size: NA
j_call: TRBJ2-1
d_call: NA